A selection of T cell receptor beta chains follows, all from one sample in a study of T cells after yellow fever vaccination. TCRdb re-analysed the 5' RACE reads in MiXCR, keeping a single row per CDR3 protein. The table has 110,000 or so distinct CDR3 sequences, approximately 7.1% seen once; the top ten hold approximately 2.7%. Source: CD4+ T cells sorted from PBMCs, taken approximately 40 days after the first yellow fever vaccination. The receptor source for this set is a man aged 18 to 30 who received the YFV17D yellow fever vaccine. CDR3s leave out the opening cysteine and the closing phenylalanine or tryptophan. The D gene is left open where the match is weak.

V gene	CDR3 length	D gene	J gene	CDR3 protein
TRBV29-1	12	-	TRBJ1-2	SVRSLSLTNGYT
TRBV5-1	13	TRBD2	TRBJ2-3	ATQPSGGPPDTQY
TRBV12-3/TRBV12-4	16	TRBD2	TRBJ2-1	AFSLARTSGAFYNEQF
TRBV15	12	-	TRBJ1-3	ATSRDKSANTIY
TRBV5-1	13	-	TRBJ1-3	ASSDPGAGGNTIY
TRBV7-2	13	TRBD1	TRBJ1-5	ASSSQTGGHQPQH
TRBV10-2	11	-	TRBJ2-7	ASTSQDPNEQY
TRBV5-1	14	-	TRBJ1-1	ASSLAAIGEGTEAF
TRBV5-5	15	-	TRBJ1-5	ASPRNPGESNNQPQH
TRBV7-9	13	-	TRBJ1-3	ASSLLGTAQNTIY
TRBV7-3	14	-	TRBJ2-2	ASSWGTRGNTGELF
TRBV9	14	-	TRBJ2-1	ASSPRAQPSYNEQF
TRBV7-2	13	-	TRBJ2-2	ASSLRGVGTGELF
TRBV7-2	12	TRBD2	TRBJ2-7	ASSTVGAGGEQY
TRBV20-1	12	-	TRBJ1-5	SARETNSNQPQH
TRBV9	12	-	TRBJ1-5	ASSTQAGNQPQH
TRBV7-2	11	-	TRBJ2-1	ASSLWETREQF
TRBV20-1	12	-	TRBJ1-2	SATDTWRTSGYT
TRBV20-1	13	TRBD1	TRBJ1-4	SARDFGQDNEKLF
TRBV12-3/TRBV12-4	11	TRBD1	TRBJ1-1	ASHRGPNTEAF
TRBV5-1	12	-	TRBJ1-2	ASSLGRVNYGYT
TRBV2	9	-	TRBJ2-5	AGGKQETQY
TRBV20-1	12	-	TRBJ1-1	SVTGPTVEFEAF
TRBV10-1	11	-	TRBJ2-3	ASSAGVGDTQY
TRBV4-3	13	TRBD2	TRBJ2-1	ASSQPSGGYNEQF
TRBV5-1	11	-	TRBJ1-1	ASSLLRDTEAF
TRBV7-2	12	-	TRBJ2-7	ASSYGPGAYEQY
TRBV3-1	13	-	TRBJ1-2	ASSQGPDGGSGYT
TRBV27	11	-	TRBJ1-1	ASGSQDNTEAF
TRBV7-9	15	TRBD2	TRBJ2-3	ASRSPMWGGDTDTQY
TRBV20-1	9	-	TRBJ2-1	SARQGREQF
TRBV7-2	12	TRBD2	TRBJ2-5	ASSFGGGAETQY
TRBV12-3/TRBV12-4	13	TRBD1	TRBJ2-1	ASSPQGADYNEQF
TRBV4-3	14	-	TRBJ2-2	ASSQSPPSGAGELF
TRBV9	11	-	TRBJ2-3	ASSVAPPGTQY
TRBV20-1	10	-	TRBJ2-5	SASNGEETQY
TRBV5-1	11	-	TRBJ1-1	ASSLGLQGEAF
TRBV3-1	12	TRBD1	TRBJ1-5	ASSQGTGEQPQH
TRBV6-2/TRBV6-3	11	-	TRBJ1-4	ASRRGAGEKLF
TRBV5-1	13	-	TRBJ2-2	ASSLAVPNTGELF
TRBV25-1	15	-	TRBJ2-1	ASSGPWGENLYNEQF
TRBV4-1	11	-	TRBJ2-5	ASSQDYQETQY
TRBV5-5	14	-	TRBJ2-1	ASIPGGTGLWNEQF
TRBV5-8	11	-	TRBJ1-3	ASIRGSGNTIY
TRBV5-1	16	TRBD1	TRBJ1-6	ASSFTGTASSYNSPLH
TRBV7-9	10	-	TRBJ1-4	ASSLNSEKLF
TRBV7-9	13	TRBD2	TRBJ2-5	ASSWAGTSGETQY